This TCR beta chain is from a study of blood T cell repertoires in COVID-19. Participant-reported clinical history was the basis for cohort assignment. Germline V CDR1 and CDR2: SEHNR, FQNEAQ (reference sequence). The CDR3 length is 15 residues. The V and J ends lost 5 bases and 0 bases respectively, with 11 bases between them. The repertoire was sequenced with immunoSEQ multiplex PCR; TCRdb's copy has only in-frame clones and lacks some. The table includes 200,000 to 250,000 clones, under 85% detected once. The sample comprised PBMCs or T cells enriched from blood (not recorded which). The receptor was derived from a man aged 60 to 69 who had recovered from COVID-19. This sequence joins TRBV7-9 and TRBJ2-1; D may be TRBD2 (6 bases). CDR3 bases: TGTGCCAGCAGCGGGGACGGGGGCTCCTACAATGAGCAGTTCTTC. It codes for CASSGDGGSYNEQFF.